This TCR beta chain emerged from a study of early T cells in non-severe SARS-CoV-2 infection. Each CDR3 protein is one row after TCRdb ran MiXCR on the 5' RACE reads. Of 65,000 to 85,000 distinct CDR3 sequences in the sample, approximately 13% were seen once. The CDR3 has 14 residues. With V trimmed by 1 base and J by 7 bases, 6 bases remained unmatched. Germline loops: CDR1 SGHNT, CDR2 YYREEE (reference sequence). The chain couples TRBV5-4 to TRBJ2-7; 9 bases fit TRBD1. This receptor was identified in an adult who was a healthcare worker with PCR-confirmed SARS-CoV-2 infection or an uninfected control (not recorded which). The material sequenced was whole blood. The CDR3 DNA reads as TGTGCCAGCAGCTTGCCCGGGACAGGGAATGAGCAGTACTTC. Translating gives CASSLPGTGNEQYF.